These 2 T cell receptor beta chains share one sample of origin, sequenced in a study of blood T cells in healthy people across ages. Primed by a sample-barcoded 5' primer and a J-beta primer mix, a second PCR proceeded for roughly 6 to 12 cycles. TCRdb re-derived calls from the 5' RACE reads in MiXCR, one entry per CDR3 protein. The sample lists 1.8 million or so distinct CDR3 sequences, approximately 39% occurring once. Sequenced: blood. Source of these receptors: a human donor in good health.

The chain joins TRBV7-8 to TRBJ1-6; 7 bases map to TRBD1. From germline, CDR1 is SGHVS and CDR2 FQNEAQ. CDR3 length: 16 residues. The trim removed 1 base at V and 9 bases at J, leaving 9 bases unmatched. In DNA, the CDR3 is TGTGCCAGCAGCTTAGTGACAGGGAATTATCGTTCACCCCTCCACTTT. It yields the protein CASSLVTGNYRSPLHF.

V and J are TRBV5-5 and TRBJ2-5, with 7 bases lining up with TRBD1. With 4 bases clipped from V and 1 base from J, the junction kept 10 bases outside the gene matches. Germline CDR1 and CDR2: SGHKS and YYEKEE (reference sequence). The CDR3 runs to 16 residues. The CDR3 DNA sequence: TGTGCCAGCAGCCTTAGGACAGGAGTACTCCAAGAGACCCAGTACTTC. It translates to CASSLRTGVLQETQYF.